This TCR beta chain originates from a study of HIV-infected patients and healthy controls. General study results and limits: HIV-infected repertoires had significantly higher mean Gini indices than controls, possibly reflecting oligoclonality. HIV+ repertoires were severely depleted of MAIT alpha-chain CDR3s, unlike healthy controls.

The repertoire came from unfractionated whole blood and reflected all unsorted peripheral T cells. The germline V and J ends were trimmed by 3 bases and 4 bases, with 10 bases remaining between them. Germline V CDR1 and CDR2: DFQATT, SNEGSKA (reference sequence). The CDR3 totals 13 residues. A remark on this clonotype: The antigen is not known.

Alpha and beta constant-region primers primed reverse transcription of around 550 ng RNA. Separate chain-specific third strand synthesis with multiplexing indices produced the alpha and beta libraries. TCRdb called the 5' RACE reads again in MiXCR, with one record for every CDR3 protein. The sample has 18,000 or so distinct CDR3 sequences, roughly 9.5% seen once. The rearrangement uses TRBV20-1 and TRBJ1-5, with D maybe TRBD1 (6 bases). This clonotype originated in an adult in good health. Sequenced: blood. CDR3 sequence reads: CSASRTANQPQHF. The CDR3 nucleotides read TGCAGTGCTAGTAGGACAGCAAATCAGCCCCAGCATTTT.